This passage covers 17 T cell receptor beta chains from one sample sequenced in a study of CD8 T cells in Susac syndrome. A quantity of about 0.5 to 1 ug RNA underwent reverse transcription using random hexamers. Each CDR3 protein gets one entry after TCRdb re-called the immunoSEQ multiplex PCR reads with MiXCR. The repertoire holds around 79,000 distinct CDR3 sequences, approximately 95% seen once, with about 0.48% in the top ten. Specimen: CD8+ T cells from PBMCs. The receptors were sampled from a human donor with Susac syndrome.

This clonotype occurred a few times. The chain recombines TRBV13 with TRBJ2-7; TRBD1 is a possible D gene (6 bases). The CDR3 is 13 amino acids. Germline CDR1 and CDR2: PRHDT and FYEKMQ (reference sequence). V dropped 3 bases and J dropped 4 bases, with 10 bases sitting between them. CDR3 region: CASSLSRGYEQYF. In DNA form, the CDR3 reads TGTGCCAGCAGCTTGAGCAGGGGTTACGAGCAGTACTTC.

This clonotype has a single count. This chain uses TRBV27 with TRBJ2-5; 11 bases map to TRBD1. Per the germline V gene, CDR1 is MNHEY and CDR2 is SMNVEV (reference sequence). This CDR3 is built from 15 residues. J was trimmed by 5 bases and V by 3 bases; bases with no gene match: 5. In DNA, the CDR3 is TGTGCCAGCAGTTTTGGGACAGGGGGGCCGGAGACCCAGTACTTC. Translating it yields CASSFGTGGPETQYF.

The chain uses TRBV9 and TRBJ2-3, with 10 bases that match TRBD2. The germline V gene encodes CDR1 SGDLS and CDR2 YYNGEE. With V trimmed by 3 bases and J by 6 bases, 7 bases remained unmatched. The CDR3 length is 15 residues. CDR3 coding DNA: TGTGCCAGCAGCGACCGACTAGCGGGTCCGGATACGCAGTATTTT. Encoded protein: CASSDRLAGPDTQYF. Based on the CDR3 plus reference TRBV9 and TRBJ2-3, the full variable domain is DSGVTQTPKHLITATGQRVTLRCSPRSGDLSVYWYQQSLDQGLQFLIQYYNGEERAKGNILERFSAQQFPDLHSELNLSSLELGDSALYFCASSDRLAGPDTQYFGPGTRLTVL.

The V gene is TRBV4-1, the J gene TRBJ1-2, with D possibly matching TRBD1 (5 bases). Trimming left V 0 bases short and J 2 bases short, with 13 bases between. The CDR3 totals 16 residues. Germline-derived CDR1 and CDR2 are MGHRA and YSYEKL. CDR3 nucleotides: TGCGCCAGCAGCCAAGAAAGTCGGGGGATAAACTATGGCTACACCTTC. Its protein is CASSQESRGINYGYTF.

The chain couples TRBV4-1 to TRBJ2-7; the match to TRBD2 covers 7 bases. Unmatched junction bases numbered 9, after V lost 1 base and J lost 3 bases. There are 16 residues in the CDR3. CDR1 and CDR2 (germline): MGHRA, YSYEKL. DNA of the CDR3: TGCGCCAGCAGCCAAGTGGGACTATCGGCGGACTACGAGCAGTACTTC. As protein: CASSQVGLSADYEQYF.

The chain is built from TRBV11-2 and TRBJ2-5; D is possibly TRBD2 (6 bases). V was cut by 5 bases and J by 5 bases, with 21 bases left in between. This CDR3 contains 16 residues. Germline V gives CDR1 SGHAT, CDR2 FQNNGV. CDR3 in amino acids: CASSGQKARDRETQYF. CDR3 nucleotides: TGTGCCAGCAGCGGCCAAAAAGCGCGGGATAGGGAGACCCAGTACTTC.

The CDR3 region is CASSHPTRFRETQYF. The CDR3 coding sequence is TGTGCCAGCAGTCACCCCACGAGGTTCCGGGAGACCCAGTACTTC. The V gene is TRBV25-1, the J gene TRBJ2-5; D gene unclear. V was trimmed by 5 bases and J by 5 bases, leaving 18 bases between them. Per the germline V gene, CDR1 is MGHDK and CDR2 is SYGVNS. CDR3 length equals 15 residues. Using reference TRBV25-1 and TRBJ2-5 for the parts outside the CDR3, the full variable domain is EADIYQTPRYLVIGTGKKITLECSQTMGHDKMYWYQQDPGMELHLIHYSYGVNSTEKGDLSSESTVSRIRTEHFPLTLESARPSHTSQYLCASSHPTRFRETQYFGPGTRLLVL.

The CDR3 nucleotides read TGTGCCAGCAGCCAAGAGCGGGGCGGCTACGAGCAGTACTTC. This translates into CASSQERGGYEQYF. This sequence joins TRBV14 and TRBJ2-7, with D maybe TRBD2 (6 bases). Trimming took off 0 bases at V and 3 bases at J, with 9 bases between the two ends. Germline V gives CDR1 SGHDN, CDR2 FVKESK. The CDR3 extends over 14 amino acids.

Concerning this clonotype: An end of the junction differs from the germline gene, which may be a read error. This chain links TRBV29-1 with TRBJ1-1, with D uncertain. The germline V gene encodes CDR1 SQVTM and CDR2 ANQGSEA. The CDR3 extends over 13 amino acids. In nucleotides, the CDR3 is TGCAGCGTTAGAGAAGTTCGGAACACTGAAGCTTCCTTT. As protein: CSVREVRNTEASF.

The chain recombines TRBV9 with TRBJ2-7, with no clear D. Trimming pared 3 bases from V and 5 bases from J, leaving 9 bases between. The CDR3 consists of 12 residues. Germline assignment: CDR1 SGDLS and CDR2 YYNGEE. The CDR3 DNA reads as TGTGCCAGCAGCGCCAGATCGAACGAGCAGTACTTC. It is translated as CASSARSNEQYF.

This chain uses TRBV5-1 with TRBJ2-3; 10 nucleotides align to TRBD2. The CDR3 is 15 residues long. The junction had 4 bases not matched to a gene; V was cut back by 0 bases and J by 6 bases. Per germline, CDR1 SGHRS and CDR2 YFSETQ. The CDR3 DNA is TGCGCCAGCAGCTTGGAAGCGGGGGGGCGCGATACGCAGTATTTT. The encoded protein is CASSLEAGGRDTQYF.

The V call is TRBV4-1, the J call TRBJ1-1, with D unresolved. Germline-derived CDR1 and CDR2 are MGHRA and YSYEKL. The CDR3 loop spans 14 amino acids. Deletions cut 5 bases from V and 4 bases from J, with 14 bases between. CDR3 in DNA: TGCGCCAGCAGCTACGGACCGGGAAGCACTGAAGCTTTCTTT. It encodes CASSYGPGSTEAFF.

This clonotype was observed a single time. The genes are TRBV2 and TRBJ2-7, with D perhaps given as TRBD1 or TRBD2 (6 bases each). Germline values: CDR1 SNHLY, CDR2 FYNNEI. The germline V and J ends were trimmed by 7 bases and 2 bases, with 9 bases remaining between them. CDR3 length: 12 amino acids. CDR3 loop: CASKGGPYEQYF. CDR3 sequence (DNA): TGTGCCAGCAAGGGGGGACCCTACGAGCAGTACTTC.

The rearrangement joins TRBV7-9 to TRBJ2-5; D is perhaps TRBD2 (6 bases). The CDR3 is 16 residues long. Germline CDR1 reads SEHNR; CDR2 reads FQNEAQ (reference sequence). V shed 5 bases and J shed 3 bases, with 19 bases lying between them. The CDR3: CASSPRTGGVEETQYF. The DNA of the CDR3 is TGTGCCAGCAGCCCCCGGACCGGAGGGGTCGAAGAGACCCAGTACTTC.

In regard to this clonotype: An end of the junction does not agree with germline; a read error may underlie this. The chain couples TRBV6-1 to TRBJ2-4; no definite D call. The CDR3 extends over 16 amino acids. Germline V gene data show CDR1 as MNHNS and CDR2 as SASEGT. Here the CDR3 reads CASSEETLLAKNIQYF. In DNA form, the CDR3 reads TGTGCCAGCAGCGAAGAGACACTCTTAGCCAAAAACATTCAGTACTTC.

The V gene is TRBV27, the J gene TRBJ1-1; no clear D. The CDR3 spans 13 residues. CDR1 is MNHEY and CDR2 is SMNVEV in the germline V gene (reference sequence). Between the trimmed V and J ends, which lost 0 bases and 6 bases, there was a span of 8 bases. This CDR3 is CASSLSESAEAFF. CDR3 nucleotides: TGTGCCAGCAGTTTATCAGAGTCGGCTGAAGCTTTCTTT.

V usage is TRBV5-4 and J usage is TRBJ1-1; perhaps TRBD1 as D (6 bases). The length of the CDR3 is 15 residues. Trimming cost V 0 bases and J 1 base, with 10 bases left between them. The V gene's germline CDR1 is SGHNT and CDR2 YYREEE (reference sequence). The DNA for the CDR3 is TGTGCCAGCAGCTTGGGCCTACAGGGGAACACTGAAGCTTTCTTT. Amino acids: CASSLGLQGNTEAFF.